These T cell receptor beta chains were read from a single sample in a study of blood T cell repertoires in COVID-19. Assay: immunoSEQ multiplex PCR; the TCRdb copy retains only in-frame clones and omits some. The sample records over 20,000 clones, just over 85% being singletons. Sequencing was carried out using peripheral blood. These receptors were obtained from a man in his fifties with active COVID-19. CDR3s leave out the opening cysteine and the closing phenylalanine or tryptophan. Fields, in order: V gene, J gene, CDR3 protein.

TRBV4-1	TRBJ1-2	ASSQDLAGTGDYGYT
TRBV29-1	TRBJ1-5	SVAGGNGQPQH
TRBV5-6	TRBJ1-6	ASSLRGYSPLH
TRBV9	TRBJ1-5	ASSVSGGSNQPQH
TRBV2	TRBJ2-7	ASSGQVPYEQY
TRBV5-1	TRBJ2-3	ASSRTRGTDTQY
TRBV5-1	TRBJ1-1	ASSLGGHSEAF
TRBV7-9	TRBJ1-4	ASSRDRVTNEKLF
TRBV5-4	TRBJ2-5	ASSLISGGMETQY
TRBV6-6	TRBJ1-3	ASSPQGSGNTIY
TRBV9	TRBJ2-7	ASSVVGDRSYEQY
TRBV14	TRBJ2-7	ASSQTPGQIYEQY
TRBV12-3/TRBV12-4	TRBJ1-5	ASRPGEDQPQH
TRBV2	TRBJ2-1	AQQWALAGGSYNEQF
TRBV9	TRBJ2-1	ASSVVAHEQF
TRBV7-2	TRBJ2-3	ASRKTAGEADTQY
TRBV2	TRBJ2-5	ASSQLASGGEETQY
TRBV19	TRBJ1-2	ASMSTEGSYGYT
TRBV30	TRBJ2-7	AWSVWTSGGAIPPYEQY
TRBV7-2	TRBJ1-5	ASTTRGQPQH
TRBV4-1	TRBJ2-5	ASRPGRGYRETQY
TRBV4-1	TRBJ2-5	ASSEGEQETQY
TRBV29-1	TRBJ2-7	SVEDGTGNYEQY
TRBV10-3	TRBJ2-2	AISEQITGELF
TRBV12-1	TRBJ1-5	ASSSGTQELPQH
TRBV24-1	TRBJ2-7	ATSDIEGQGVYEQY
TRBV6-5	TRBJ1-1	ASSYGQGGMNTEAF
TRBV2	TRBJ2-7	ASSLRDLPY
TRBV19	TRBJ1-1	ASFVTDASAEAF